The 19 T cell receptor beta chains reported below all come from one sample, sequenced in a study of blood T cell repertoires in COVID-19. Using immunoSEQ multiplex PCR, the repertoire was profiled, and TCRdb retains in-frame clones only, with some absent. The sample lists about 170,000 clones; 82% were seen once. The material sequenced was peripheral blood. The receptor source for this set is a woman aged 65 to 85 with acute or convalescent COVID-19.

This rearrangement joins TRBV19 to TRBJ1-5; D is unclear. The germline V and J ends were trimmed by 1 base and 7 bases, with 11 bases remaining between them. This CDR3 contains 14 residues. Germline V gene sequence: CDR1 LNHDA, CDR2 SQIVND (reference sequence). Written as DNA, the CDR3 is TGTGCCAGTAGTATAGGACAAGATATCCAGCCCCAGCATTTT. Translation gives CASSIGQDIQPQHF.

This sequence joins TRBV7-9 and TRBJ1-3, with D unclear. The V gene's germline CDR1 is SEHNR and CDR2 FQNEAQ (reference sequence). This CDR3 region has 14 residues. V was clipped by 8 bases and J by 0 bases, with 11 bases between them. In nucleotides, the CDR3 is TGTGCCAGCTCAGAGGCCGACTCTGGAAACACCATATATTTT. Amino acid sequence: CASSEADSGNTIYF.

The chain joins TRBV6-5 to TRBJ2-5; maybe TRBD2 (6 bases). V was trimmed by 6 bases and J by 1 base, leaving 6 bases between them. The CDR3 has 12 residues. Germline CDR1 MNHEY, CDR2 SVGAGI. The chain's CDR3 is CASRGGQETQYF. The CDR3 DNA reads TGTGCCAGCAGGGGGGGCCAAGAGACCCAGTACTTC.

The V call is TRBV11-3, the J call TRBJ1-1; D not certain. Germline CDR1 is SGHNT and CDR2 is YENEEA. V was clipped by 3 bases and J by 1 base, with 15 bases between them. The CDR3 covers 16 residues. The CDR3 loop reads CASSFDTEVANTEAFF. The CDR3 coding sequence is TGTGCCAGCAGCTTCGACACGGAGGTGGCGAACACTGAAGCTTTCTTT.

This chain joins TRBV5-1 and TRBJ1-4; D gene uncertain. This CDR3 contains 14 residues. With 2 bases removed from V and 3 bases from J, the gap between germline ends came to 8 bases. Germline CDR1 and CDR2: SGHRS and YFSETQ. The DNA of the CDR3 is TGCGCCAGCAGCTTACAGCCGTCTAATGAAAAACTGTTTTTT. This gives the protein CASSLQPSNEKLFF. Full variable domain (outside the CDR3, taken from reference TRBV5-1 and TRBJ1-4): KAGVTQTPRYLIKTRGQQVTLSCSPISGHRSVSWYQQTPGQGLQFLFEYFSETQRNKGNFPGRFSGRQFSNSRSEMNVSTLELGDSALYLCASSLQPSNEKLFFGSGTQLSVL.

V and J are TRBV6-1 and TRBJ2-7, with D maybe TRBD2 (5 bases). The CDR3 is 13 amino acids. Trimming removed 2 bases at V and 6 bases at J, with 11 bases between. From germline, CDR1 is MNHNS and CDR2 SASEGT. CDR3 in DNA: TGTGCCAGCAGTGAAAGGGATCGGGGCGAGCAGTACTTC. Amino acids: CASSERDRGEQYF.

The rearrangement uses TRBV6-5 and TRBJ1-2; 8 bases agree with TRBD1. The junction had 5 bases not matched to a gene; V was cut back by 5 bases and J by 6 bases. CDR1 MNHEY and CDR2 SVGAGI come from the germline V gene. The CDR3 has 13 residues. The CDR3 region has the DNA TGTGCCAGCAGTCGACAGGGGAGCAATGGCTACACCTTC. Amino acids: CASSRQGSNGYTF.

V and J are TRBV6-2 or TRBV6-3 and TRBJ1-5, with 8 bases fitting TRBD1. The germline CDR1 and CDR2 sequences are MNHEY and SVGEGT. CDR3 size: 19 residues. V lost 0 bases to trimming and J lost 4 bases; unmatched junction nucleotides: 14. CDR3 residues: CASSYSTGQASRANQPQHF. CDR3 nucleotides: TGTGCCAGCAGTTACTCGACGGGACAGGCATCCCGTGCAAATCAGCCCCAGCATTTT.

About this clone: Being one base from a much bigger clone, this may be a read error. V is TRBV28 and J is TRBJ2-7; no reliable D call. The germline CDR1 and CDR2 sequences are MDHEN and SYDVKM. Trimming pared 5 bases from V and 1 base from J, leaving 3 bases between. The CDR3 length is 11 residues. CDR3 protein: CASSRSYEQYF. CDR3 coding DNA: TGTGCCAGCAGTCGTTCCTACGAGCAGTACTTC.

This chain joins TRBV3-1 (or the pseudogene TRBV3-2) and TRBJ1-1; D is unresolved. Germline V gene sequence: CDR1 LGHDT, CDR2 YNNKEL (reference sequence). The CDR3 contains 13 residues. V dropped 1 base and J dropped 3 bases, with 6 bases sitting between them. The CDR3 region is CASSQVPDTEAFF. CDR3 bases: TGTGCCAGCAGCCAAGTCCCAGACACTGAAGCTTTCTTT.

CDR3 DNA: TGTGCCAGCAGCTGGAGGCGAGACTATTCACCCCTCCACTTT. It yields the protein CASSWRRDYSPLHF. The chain employs TRBV7-2 and TRBJ1-6; D gene ambiguous. The CDR3 extends over 14 amino acids. V dropped 4 bases and J dropped 8 bases, with 12 bases sitting between them. CDR1 and CDR2 from the germline V gene are SGHTA and FQGNSA.

The chain is built from TRBV10-1 and TRBJ1-1; D is uncertain. Germline V gene sequence: CDR1 WNHNN, CDR2 SYGVQD (reference sequence). V dropped 2 bases and J dropped 7 bases, with 11 bases sitting between them. The CDR3 consists of 13 residues. The CDR3 DNA reads TGCGCCAGCAGTGAGAGTCCGGGAATTGAAGCTTTCTTT. This translates into CASSESPGIEAFF.

The gene calls are TRBV19 and TRBJ1-1; TRBD1 agrees at 7 bases. This CDR3 has 13 residues. J gave up 1 base and V 8 bases, and 4 bases lay outside the gene matches. Germline V CDR1 and CDR2: LNHDA, SQIVND (reference sequence). CDR3: CASGGQANTEAFF. The CDR3 DNA reads as TGTGCCAGTGGAGGACAGGCGAACACTGAAGCTTTCTTT.

This chain connects TRBV2 to TRBJ2-7; the D gene is possibly TRBD1 (6 bases). CDR1 and CDR2 (germline): SNHLY, FYNNEI. Trimming stripped 10 bases from V and 3 bases from J, with 16 bases between. The CDR3 extends over 13 amino acids. The CDR3 DNA reads as TGTGCCACCCGTGACAGGCTTAGCTACGAGCAGTACTTC. It translates to CATRDRLSYEQYF.

The rearrangement uses TRBV7-9 and TRBJ1-6, with 10 nucleotides matching TRBD1. Germline loops: CDR1 SEHNR, CDR2 FQNEAQ (reference sequence). Trimming removed 1 base from V and 0 bases from J; junction bases left unmatched: 3. The CDR3 has 18 amino acids. The CDR3 DNA follows: TGTGCCAGCAGCTTAGACGGGACAGGGGCCTCCTATAATTCACCCCTCCACTTT. Residues: CASSLDGTGASYNSPLHF.

In its sample, this clone was seen a few times. The chain is built from TRBV3-1 (or the pseudogene TRBV3-2) and TRBJ2-7; 7 bases match TRBD2. V shed 0 bases and J 7 bases; nucleotides not matched to a gene: 6. Germline V gives CDR1 LGHDT, CDR2 YNNKEL (reference sequence). The CDR3 runs 14 residues. CDR3 residues: CASSQDSLGLEQYF. In nucleotides, the CDR3 is TGTGCCAGCAGCCAAGATTCCCTGGGACTAGAGCAGTACTTC.

The chain has TRBV12-3 or TRBV12-4 and TRBJ2-4; weak D call: TRBD1 (6 bases). The germline V and J ends were trimmed by 1 base and 16 bases, with 11 bases remaining between them. The CDR3 is made up of 11 amino acids. The CDR3 sequence: CASSLGTGSYF. CDR3 sequence (DNA): TGTGCCAGCAGTTTAGGCACAGGGTCATACTTC.

The rearrangement links TRBV7-3 to TRBJ2-3, with D maybe TRBD1 (5 bases). Germline V gene sequence: CDR1 SGHTA, CDR2 FQGTGA. Trimming cost V 6 bases and J 5 bases, with 12 bases left between them. This CDR3 comprises 13 residues. This CDR3 reads CASSWGRGDTQYF. The DNA of the CDR3 is TGTGCCAGCAGTTGGGGAAGGGGAGATACGCAGTATTTT. Full variable domain (rest looked up from reference TRBV7-3 and TRBJ2-3): GAGVSQTPSNKVTEKGKYVELRCDPISGHTALYWYRQSLGQGPEFLIYFQGTGAADDSGLPNDRFFAVRPEGSVSTLKIQRTERGDSAVYLCASSWGRGDTQYFGPGTRLTVL.

Here the CDR3 DNA reads TGTGCCAGCAGTTACTCGACTAGCGGGAGGGGATATTCCTACGAGCAGTACTTC. Translating it yields CASSYSTSGRGYSYEQYF. The V gene is TRBV6-2 or TRBV6-3, the J gene TRBJ2-7; 14 bases agree with TRBD2. Trimming cost V 0 bases and J 1 base; bases outside gene matches: 5. CDR3 size: 18 residues. In germline, CDR1 is MNHEY, CDR2 SVGEGT.